This TCR beta chain was sequenced during a study of cytomegalovirus exposure and HLA in healthy donors. Background on the study: HLA-typed donors were the source of approximately 85 million unique TCRs held in an early data release. Study observations and caveats: With DRB1 most and HLA-C fewest, TCR association rates differed between HLA loci in a later analysis. A later analysis associated 16,000 or so TCR beta sequences with HLA alleles at a 0.05 false discovery rate. Researchers counted around 150 TCR beta chains as cytomegalovirus-associated.

In the case of this clone: As yet, its antigen is unknown.

This CDR3 comprises 16 residues. V was shortened by 0 bases and J by 4 bases, with 12 bases between the two germline ends. Vbeta (60) and Jbeta (13) primers were used in the PCR. Sequenced by immunoSEQ multiplex PCR; TCRdb stores in-frame clones only, minus some. The data hold 250,000 to 350,000 clones, with 80% observed a single time. The receptor's source is a girl between 2 and 10 years old in good health and CMV-seronegative. Sequenced material: PBMCs. The chain couples TRBV23-1 to TRBJ2-2, with a tentative D call TRBD1 (7 bases). TRBV23-1 carries the ORF label, with uncertain function. The CDR3 nucleotides are TGCGCCAGCAGTCAATCGCGGGACAGTCCCACCGGGGAGCTGTTTTTT. Its translation is CASSQSRDSPTGELFF.